Presented here are 9 T cell receptor beta chains from one specimen sequenced in a study of T-cell reconstitution after alpha-beta-depleted transplantation in children. Unique molecular identifiers tagged the TCRbeta library. TCRdb independently ran MiXCR on the PCR reads; one entry per CDR3 protein. The table records about 120,000 distinct CDR3 sequences, 10% to 13% of them present only once. Source: PBMCs, taken before TCRalphabeta/CD19-depleted stem cell transplant. All receptors derive from a boy aged 2-15 years with acute lymphoblastic leukemia, due to receive a stem cell transplant.

This clonotype was found a few times. The V call is TRBV14, the J call TRBJ2-7; TRBD2 is a possible D gene (6 bases). Trimming removed 4 bases at V and 5 bases at J, with 18 bases between. The germline CDR1 and CDR2 sequences are SGHDN and FVKESK. The CDR3 length is 15 residues. CDR3 DNA: TGTGCCAGCAGCCCCCCTGGACTAAAATGGAACGAGCAGTACTTC. Translation: CASSPPGLKWNEQYF.

This clonotype was seen more than once but under ten times. This chain uses TRBV5-1 with TRBJ2-7, with TRBD2 matching 9 bases. The CDR3 spans 14 residues. The ends lost 3 bases at V and 3 bases at J; junction bases unmatched: 4. Germline V gene lookup returns CDR1 SGHRS and CDR2 YFSETQ. The CDR3 here is CASSSGLASYEQYF. CDR3 DNA: TGCGCCAGCAGCTCAGGACTAGCGAGCTACGAGCAGTACTTC.

The chain has TRBV6-5 and TRBJ2-5; 8 positions agree with TRBD2. The CDR3 runs 15 residues. Germline CDR1 and CDR2: MNHEY and SVGAGI. V was pared by 5 bases and J by 5 bases, with 10 bases of the junction left unmatched. CDR3 DNA sequence: TGTGCCAGCAGTCACCGGGGTAGCGGGATGGAGACCCAGTACTTC. This codes for CASSHRGSGMETQYF.

Only a few counts were recorded for this clonotype. V is TRBV20-1 and J is TRBJ2-7; D possibly corresponds to TRBD2 (6 bases). Between the trimmed V and J ends, which lost 6 bases and 0 bases, there was a span of 12 bases. The CDR3 spans 13 residues. The germline CDR1 and CDR2 sequences are DFQATT and SNEGSKA (reference sequence). Written as DNA, the CDR3 is TGCAGTGCCGAGACGGGGGTCTCCTACGAGCAGTACTTC. This translates into CSAETGVSYEQYF.

CDR3 DNA: TGCGCCAGCAGCTCCCGGGACAGGGGCTACGAGCAGTACTTC. Protein sequence: CASSSRDRGYEQYF. V and J are TRBV5-1 and TRBJ2-7, with TRBD1 identical over 10 bases. This CDR3 is built from 14 residues. Germline assignment: CDR1 SGHRS and CDR2 YFSETQ. Trimming at V came to 3 bases and at J to 3 bases, leaving 3 bases not matched to a gene.

This clonotype has more than one count but fewer than ten. The J gene is TRBJ2-6, the V gene TRBV9; D is perhaps TRBD1 (5 bases). The CDR3 is 18 residues long. Germline lookup yields CDR1 SGDLS and CDR2 YYNGEE. Deletions cut 0 bases from V and 0 bases from J, with 13 bases between. CDR3 bases: TGTGCCAGCAGCGTAGAGGCAGGGTACCCCTCTGGGGCCAACGTCCTGACTTTC. Amino acid sequence: CASSVEAGYPSGANVLTF.

This clonotype was recorded a few times. The chain carries TRBV7-2 and TRBJ2-5; TRBD2 matches 13 bases. This CDR3 region has 15 residues. Trimming cost V 2 bases and J 5 bases; bases outside gene matches: 2. Germline-derived CDR1 and CDR2 are SGHTA and FQGNSA. The chain's CDR3 is CASSLMTSGGETQYF. The CDR3 nucleotides are TGTGCCAGCAGCTTAATGACTAGCGGGGGGGAGACCCAGTACTTC.

The genes are TRBV20-1 and TRBJ2-1; the match to TRBD1 covers 9 bases. V was pared by 7 bases and J by 5 bases, with 9 bases of the junction left unmatched. The germline gives CDR1 DFQATT, CDR2 SNEGSKA (reference sequence). The CDR3 totals 14 residues. This chain's CDR3 is CSVSRDRVNNEQFF. The CDR3, as DNA: TGCAGTGTATCCAGGGACAGGGTGAACAATGAGCAGTTCTTC.

This clonotype is medium-sized in the sample. The rearrangement joins TRBV20-1 to TRBJ1-3; D not certain. This CDR3 is 12 amino acids long. Trimming pared 2 bases from V and 0 bases from J, leaving 2 bases between. CDR1 and CDR2 (germline): DFQATT, SNEGSKA (reference sequence). CDR3 loop: CSARPSGNTIYF. The CDR3 DNA follows: TGCAGTGCTAGACCCTCTGGAAACACCATATATTTT.